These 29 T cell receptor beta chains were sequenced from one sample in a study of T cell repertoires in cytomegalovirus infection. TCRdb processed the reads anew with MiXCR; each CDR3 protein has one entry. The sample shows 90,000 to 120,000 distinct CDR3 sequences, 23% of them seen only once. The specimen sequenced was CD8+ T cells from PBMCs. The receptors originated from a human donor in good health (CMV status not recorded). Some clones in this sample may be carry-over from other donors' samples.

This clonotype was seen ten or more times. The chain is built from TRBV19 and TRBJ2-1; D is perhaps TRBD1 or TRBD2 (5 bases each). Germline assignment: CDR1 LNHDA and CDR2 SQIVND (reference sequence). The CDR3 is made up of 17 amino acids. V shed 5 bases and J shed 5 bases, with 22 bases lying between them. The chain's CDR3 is CASSPHLPTGTDNEQFF. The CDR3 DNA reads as TGTGCCAGTAGTCCCCATCTACCAACCGGGACGGACAATGAGCAGTTCTTC.

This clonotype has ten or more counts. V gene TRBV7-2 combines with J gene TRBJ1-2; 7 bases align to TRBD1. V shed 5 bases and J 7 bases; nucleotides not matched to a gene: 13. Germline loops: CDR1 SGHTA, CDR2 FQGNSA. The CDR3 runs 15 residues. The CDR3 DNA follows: TGTGCCAGCAGCCAAACGATACAGGGGCAGATTGGCTACACCTTC. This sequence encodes CASSQTIQGQIGYTF. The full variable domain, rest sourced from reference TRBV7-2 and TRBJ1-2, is GAGVSQSPSNKVTEKGKDVELRCDPISGHTALYWYRQSLGQGLEFLIYFQGNSAPDKSGLPSDRFSAERTGGSVSTLTIQRTQQEDSAVYLCASSQTIQGQIGYTFGSGTRLTVV.

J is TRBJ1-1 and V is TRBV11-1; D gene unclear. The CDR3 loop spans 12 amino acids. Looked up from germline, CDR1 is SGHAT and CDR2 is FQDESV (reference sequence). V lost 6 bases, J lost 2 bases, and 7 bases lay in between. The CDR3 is CASRPANTEAFF. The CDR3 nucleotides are TGTGCCAGCAGACCCGCCAACACTGAAGCTTTCTTT.

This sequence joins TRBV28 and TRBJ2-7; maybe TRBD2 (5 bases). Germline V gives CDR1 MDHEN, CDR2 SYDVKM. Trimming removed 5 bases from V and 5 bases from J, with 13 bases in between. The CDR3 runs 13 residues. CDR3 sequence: CASSLSGFDEQYF. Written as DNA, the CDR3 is TGTGCCAGCAGTCTCTCGGGGTTCGACGAGCAGTACTTC. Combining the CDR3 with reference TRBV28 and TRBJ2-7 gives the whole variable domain DVKVTQSSRYLVKRTGEKVFLECVQDMDHENMFWYRQDPGLGLRLIYFSYDVKMKEKGDIPEGYSVSREKKERFSLILESASTNQTSMYLCASSLSGFDEQYFGPGTRLTVT.

In DNA, the CDR3 is TGCGCCAGCAGCTTGGATGAGGGACACCCCTACGAGCAGTACTTC. Translating it yields CASSLDEGHPYEQYF. The rearrangement links TRBV5-1 to TRBJ2-7; a possible D gene is TRBD1 (6 bases). V gave up 0 bases and J gave up 2 bases, with 12 bases separating them. Per germline, CDR1 SGHRS and CDR2 YFSETQ. This CDR3 has 15 amino acids.

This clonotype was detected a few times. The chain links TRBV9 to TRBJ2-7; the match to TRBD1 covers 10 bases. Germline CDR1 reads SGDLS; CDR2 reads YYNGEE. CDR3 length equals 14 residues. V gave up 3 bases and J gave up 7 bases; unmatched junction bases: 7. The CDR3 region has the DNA TGTGCCAGCAGCGAGGGACAGGGGATGAGGGAGCAGTACTTC. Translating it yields CASSEGQGMREQYF.

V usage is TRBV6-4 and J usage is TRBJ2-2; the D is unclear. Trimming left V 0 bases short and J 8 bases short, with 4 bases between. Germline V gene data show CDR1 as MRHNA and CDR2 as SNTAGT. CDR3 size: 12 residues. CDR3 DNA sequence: TGTGCCAGCAGTGACTCCTTGGGGGAGCTGTTTTTT. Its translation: CASSDSLGELFF.

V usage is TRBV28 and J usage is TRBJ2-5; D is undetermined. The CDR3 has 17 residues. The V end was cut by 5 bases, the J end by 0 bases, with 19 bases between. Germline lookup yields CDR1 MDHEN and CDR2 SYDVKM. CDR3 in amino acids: CASSPIDNPPHQETQYF. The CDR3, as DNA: TGTGCCAGCAGTCCCATCGACAACCCACCCCACCAAGAGACCCAGTACTTC.

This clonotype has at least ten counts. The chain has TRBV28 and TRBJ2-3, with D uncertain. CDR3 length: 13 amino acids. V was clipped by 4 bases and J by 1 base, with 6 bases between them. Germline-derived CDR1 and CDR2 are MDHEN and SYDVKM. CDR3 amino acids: CASSSLGTDTQYF. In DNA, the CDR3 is TGTGCCAGCAGTTCCCTGGGCACAGATACGCAGTATTTT.

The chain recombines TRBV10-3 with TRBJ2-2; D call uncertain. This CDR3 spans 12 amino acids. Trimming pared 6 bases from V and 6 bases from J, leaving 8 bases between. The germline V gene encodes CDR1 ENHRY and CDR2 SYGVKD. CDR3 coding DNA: TGTGCCATCAGAGTTTATCCCGGGGAGCTGTTTTTT. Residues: CAIRVYPGELFF.

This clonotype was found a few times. The CDR3 here is CSVVWTSGVVNEQFF. The CDR3, as DNA: TGCAGCGTCGTTTGGACTAGCGGAGTCGTTAATGAGCAGTTCTTC. The chain couples TRBV29-1 to TRBJ2-1, with TRBD2 matching 10 bases. With V trimmed by 6 bases and J by 7 bases, 12 bases remained unmatched. From germline, CDR1 is SQVTM and CDR2 ANQGSEA. The length of the CDR3 is 15 residues.

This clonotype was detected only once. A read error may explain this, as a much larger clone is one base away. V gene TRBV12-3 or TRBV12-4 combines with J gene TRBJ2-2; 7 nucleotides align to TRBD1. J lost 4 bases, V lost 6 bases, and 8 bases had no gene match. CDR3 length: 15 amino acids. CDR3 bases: TGTGCCAGCAGCTCGGGACAGAGGGCCACCGGGGAGCTGTTTTTT. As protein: CASSSGQRATGELFF.

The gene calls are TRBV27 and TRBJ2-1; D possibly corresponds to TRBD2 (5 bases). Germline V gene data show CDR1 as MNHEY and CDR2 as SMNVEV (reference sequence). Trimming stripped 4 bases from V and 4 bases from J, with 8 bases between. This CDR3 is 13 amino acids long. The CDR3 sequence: CASSYGKYNEQFF. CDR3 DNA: TGTGCCAGCAGTTACGGGAAATACAATGAGCAGTTCTTC.

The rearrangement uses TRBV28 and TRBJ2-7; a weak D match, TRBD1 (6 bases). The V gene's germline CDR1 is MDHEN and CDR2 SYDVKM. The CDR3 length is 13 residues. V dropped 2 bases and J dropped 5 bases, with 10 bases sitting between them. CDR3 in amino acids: CASSLVGANEQYF. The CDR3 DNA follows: TGTGCCAGCAGTTTAGTGGGGGCGAACGAGCAGTACTTC.

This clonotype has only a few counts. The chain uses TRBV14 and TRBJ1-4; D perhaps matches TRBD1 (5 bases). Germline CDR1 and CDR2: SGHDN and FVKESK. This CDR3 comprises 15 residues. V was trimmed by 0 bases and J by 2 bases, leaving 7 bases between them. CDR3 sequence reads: CASSQEGGTNEKLFF. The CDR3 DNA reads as TGTGCCAGCAGCCAAGAGGGGGGGACTAATGAAAAACTGTTTTTT.

CDR3 sequence (DNA): TGCAGTGCTAAAGACTATGGCTACACCTTC. It specifies CSAKDYGYTF. The chain uses TRBV20-1 and TRBJ1-2; D is ambiguous. Trimming left V 4 bases short and J 3 bases short, with 3 bases between. The CDR3 contains 10 residues. Germline CDR1 DFQATT, CDR2 SNEGSKA (reference sequence).

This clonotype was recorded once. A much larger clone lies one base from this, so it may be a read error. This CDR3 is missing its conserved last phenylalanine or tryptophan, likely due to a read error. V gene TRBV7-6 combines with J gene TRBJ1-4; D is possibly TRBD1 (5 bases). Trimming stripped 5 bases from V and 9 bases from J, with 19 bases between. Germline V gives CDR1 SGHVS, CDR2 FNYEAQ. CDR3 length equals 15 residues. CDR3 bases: TGTGCCAGCAGCCCAGAGGGGTCAGACCACCAAAAACTGTTTTTA. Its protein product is CASSPEGSDHQKLFL.

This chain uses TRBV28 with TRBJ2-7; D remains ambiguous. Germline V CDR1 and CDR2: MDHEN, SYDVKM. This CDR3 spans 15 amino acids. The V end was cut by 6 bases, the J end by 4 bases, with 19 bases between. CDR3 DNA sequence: TGTGCCAGCAGCTTCCCCGACAAGGGTTTTTACGAGCAGTACTTC. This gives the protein CASSFPDKGFYEQYF.

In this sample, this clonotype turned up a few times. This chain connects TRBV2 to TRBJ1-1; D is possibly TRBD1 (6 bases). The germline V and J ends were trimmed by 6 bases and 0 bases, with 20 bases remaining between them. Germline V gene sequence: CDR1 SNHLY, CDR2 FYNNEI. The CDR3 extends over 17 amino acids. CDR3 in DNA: TGTGCCAGCAGCCCTAATCCACAGGGAACTATGAACACTGAAGCTTTCTTT. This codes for CASSPNPQGTMNTEAFF.

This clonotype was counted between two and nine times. The chain's CDR3 is CASRRRLAGGIDEQFF. Written as DNA, the CDR3 is TGTGCCAGCAGACGCCGACTAGCGGGGGGGATCGATGAGCAGTTCTTC. The chain is built from TRBV28 and TRBJ2-1; 14 nucleotides match TRBD2. This CDR3 has 16 amino acids. Germline V gene data show CDR1 as MDHEN and CDR2 as SYDVKM. J lost 8 bases, V lost 6 bases, and 9 bases had no gene match. Full variable domain (rest looked up from reference TRBV28 and TRBJ2-1): DVKVTQSSRYLVKRTGEKVFLECVQDMDHENMFWYRQDPGLGLRLIYFSYDVKMKEKGDIPEGYSVSREKKERFSLILESASTNQTSMYLCASRRRLAGGIDEQFFGPGTRLTVL.

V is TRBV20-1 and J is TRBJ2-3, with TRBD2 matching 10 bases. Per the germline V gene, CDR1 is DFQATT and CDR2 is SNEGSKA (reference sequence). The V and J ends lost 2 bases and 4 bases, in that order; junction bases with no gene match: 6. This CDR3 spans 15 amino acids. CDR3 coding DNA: TGCAGTGCTAGACGGCTAGCGGGAGAGTCAGATACGCAGTATTTT. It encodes CSARRLAGESDTQYF.

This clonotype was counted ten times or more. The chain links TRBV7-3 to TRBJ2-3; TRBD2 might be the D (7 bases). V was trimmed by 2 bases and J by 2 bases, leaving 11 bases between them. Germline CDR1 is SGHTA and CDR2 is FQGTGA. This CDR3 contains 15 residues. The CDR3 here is CASSLEGGITDTQYF. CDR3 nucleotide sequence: TGTGCCAGCAGCTTAGAGGGGGGGATCACAGATACGCAGTATTTT.

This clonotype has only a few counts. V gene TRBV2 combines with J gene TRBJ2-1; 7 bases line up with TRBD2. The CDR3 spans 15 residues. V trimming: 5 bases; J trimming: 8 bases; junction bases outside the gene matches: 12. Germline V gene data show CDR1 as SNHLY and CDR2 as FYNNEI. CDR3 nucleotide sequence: TGTGCCAGCAGTTCCTGGGACTACACGACGGATGAGCAGTTCTTC. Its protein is CASSSWDYTTDEQFF.

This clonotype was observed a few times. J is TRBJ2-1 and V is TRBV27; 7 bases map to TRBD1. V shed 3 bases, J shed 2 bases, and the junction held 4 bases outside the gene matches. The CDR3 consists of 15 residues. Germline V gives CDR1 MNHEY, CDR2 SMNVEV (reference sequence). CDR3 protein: CASSFGQEAYNEQFF. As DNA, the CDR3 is TGTGCCAGCAGTTTTGGACAGGAGGCCTACAATGAGCAGTTCTTC.

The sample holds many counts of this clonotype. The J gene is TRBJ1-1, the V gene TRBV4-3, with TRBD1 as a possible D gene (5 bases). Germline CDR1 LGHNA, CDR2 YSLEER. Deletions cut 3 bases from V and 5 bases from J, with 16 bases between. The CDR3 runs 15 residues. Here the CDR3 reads CASSHRSGVWTEAFF. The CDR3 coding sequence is TGCGCCAGCAGCCACCGATCGGGGGTGTGGACTGAAGCTTTCTTT.

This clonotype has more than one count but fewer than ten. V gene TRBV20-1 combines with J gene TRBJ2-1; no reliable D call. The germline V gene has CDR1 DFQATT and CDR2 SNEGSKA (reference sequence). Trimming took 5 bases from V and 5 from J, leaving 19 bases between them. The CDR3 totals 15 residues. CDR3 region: CSAVGWALTNNEQFF. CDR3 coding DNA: TGCAGTGCTGTGGGGTGGGCCCTTACAAACAATGAGCAGTTCTTC.

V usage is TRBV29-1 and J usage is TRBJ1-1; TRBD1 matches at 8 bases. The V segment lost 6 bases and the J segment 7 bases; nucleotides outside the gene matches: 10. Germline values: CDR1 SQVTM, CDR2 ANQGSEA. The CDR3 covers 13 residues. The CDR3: CSVFQGAGFEAFF. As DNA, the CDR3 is TGCAGCGTCTTTCAGGGGGCTGGTTTTGAAGCTTTCTTT.

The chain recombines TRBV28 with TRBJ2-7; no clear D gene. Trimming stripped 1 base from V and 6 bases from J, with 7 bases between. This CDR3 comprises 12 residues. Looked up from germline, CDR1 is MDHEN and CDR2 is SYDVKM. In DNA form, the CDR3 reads TGTGCCAGCAGTTTATCCGGACGCGAGCAGTACTTC. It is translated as CASSLSGREQYF.

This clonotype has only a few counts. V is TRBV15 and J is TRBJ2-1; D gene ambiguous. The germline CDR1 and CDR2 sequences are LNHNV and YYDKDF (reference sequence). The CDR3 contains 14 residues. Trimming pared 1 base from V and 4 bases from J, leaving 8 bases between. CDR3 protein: CATSRANGYNEQFF. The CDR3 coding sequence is TGTGCCACCAGCAGAGCAAACGGATACAATGAGCAGTTCTTC.